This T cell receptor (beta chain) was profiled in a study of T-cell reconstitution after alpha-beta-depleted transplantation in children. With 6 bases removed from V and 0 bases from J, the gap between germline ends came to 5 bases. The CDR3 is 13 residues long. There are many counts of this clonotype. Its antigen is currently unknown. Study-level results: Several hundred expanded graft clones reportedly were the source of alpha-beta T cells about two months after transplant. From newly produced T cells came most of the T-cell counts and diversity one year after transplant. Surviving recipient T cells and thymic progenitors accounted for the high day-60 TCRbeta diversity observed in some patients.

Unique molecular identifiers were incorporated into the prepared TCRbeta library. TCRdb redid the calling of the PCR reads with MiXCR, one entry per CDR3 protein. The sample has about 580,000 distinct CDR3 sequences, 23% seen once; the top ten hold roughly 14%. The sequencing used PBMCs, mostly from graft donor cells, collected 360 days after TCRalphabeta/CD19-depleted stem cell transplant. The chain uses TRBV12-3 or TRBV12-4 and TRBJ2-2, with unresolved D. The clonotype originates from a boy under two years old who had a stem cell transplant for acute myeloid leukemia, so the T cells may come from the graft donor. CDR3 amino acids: CASRLPNTGELFF. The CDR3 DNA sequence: TGTGCCAGCAGACTCCCGAACACCGGGGAGCTGTTTTTT.